These T cell receptor beta chains were read from a single sample in a study of blood T cell repertoires in COVID-19. Repertoires were generated with immunoSEQ multiplex PCR, while TCRdb's copy carries only in-frame clones and drops some. The sample holds fewer than 350,000 clones; approximately 90% are singletons and the top ten take 1.5% to 2%. Sequenced input: peripheral blood. Source of these receptors: a woman in her twenties or thirties with COVID-19, enrolled during active disease. CDR3s leave out the opening cysteine and the closing phenylalanine or tryptophan. Each record gives: V gene, J gene, CDR3 protein.

v_gene: TRBV3-1/TRBV3-2; j_gene: TRBJ2-3; CDR3aa: ASSHRQGGWVDTQY
v_gene: TRBV18; j_gene: TRBJ1-1; CDR3aa: ASSPMGQMNTEAF
v_gene: TRBV30; j_gene: TRBJ1-1; CDR3aa: AWRAFDRGRTEAF
v_gene: TRBV9; j_gene: TRBJ2-3; CDR3aa: ASSPGTGNTDTQY
v_gene: TRBV28; j_gene: TRBJ1-4; CDR3aa: ASSEGQGVEKLF
v_gene: TRBV3-1/TRBV3-2; j_gene: TRBJ2-3; CDR3aa: ASSQGGAVSDTQY
v_gene: TRBV6-5; j_gene: TRBJ2-3; CDR3aa: AGHPGGATDTQY
v_gene: TRBV9; j_gene: TRBJ1-6; CDR3aa: ASSSQGGSYNSPLH
v_gene: TRBV18; j_gene: TRBJ2-7; CDR3aa: ASSPEKGAYEQY
v_gene: TRBV19; j_gene: TRBJ1-6; CDR3aa: ASSIGSRGNSPLH
v_gene: TRBV19; j_gene: TRBJ1-6; CDR3aa: ASRSYGTAPNSPLH
v_gene: TRBV5-1; j_gene: TRBJ2-1; CDR3aa: ASLLQVNEQF
v_gene: TRBV9; j_gene: TRBJ2-2; CDR3aa: ASTKYETGELF
v_gene: TRBV24-1; j_gene: TRBJ2-1; CDR3aa: ATSDFKKRAEQF
v_gene: TRBV7-9; j_gene: TRBJ2-5; CDR3aa: ASSFRTSSETQY
v_gene: TRBV5-1; j_gene: TRBJ2-2; CDR3aa: ASSSWDRPGELF
v_gene: TRBV2; j_gene: TRBJ2-1; CDR3aa: ASRGTGANEQF
v_gene: TRBV6-5; j_gene: TRBJ2-2; CDR3aa: ASSLRHRLWELF
v_gene: TRBV6-5; j_gene: TRBJ2-1; CDR3aa: ASRRLAAYNEQF
v_gene: TRBV29-1; j_gene: TRBJ1-5; CDR3aa: SVPDRPPQPQH
v_gene: TRBV30; j_gene: TRBJ1-4; CDR3aa: AWSARTGTGLEKLF
v_gene: TRBV19; j_gene: TRBJ2-5; CDR3aa: ASEAGTAQGTQY
v_gene: TRBV3-1/TRBV3-2; j_gene: TRBJ1-1; CDR3aa: ASSHSSTGRTEAF
v_gene: TRBV4-3; j_gene: TRBJ1-2; CDR3aa: ASSQGPGQGYGYT
v_gene: TRBV5-8; j_gene: TRBJ1-2; CDR3aa: ASSLMGAGGYT